Presented here are 14 T cell receptor beta chains from one specimen sequenced in a study of regulatory T cells in long-lasting Graves disease. Time point denoted: newly diagnosed GD, antithyroid drugs for less than 3 months. The authors made the TCR library using RNA they extracted from PBMCs. Arm-PCR of CDR3 regions and iRepertoire HTBI primers were used to build TCR beta libraries. TCRdb ran MiXCR on the multiplex PCR reads and lists one entry per CDR3 protein. Among about 220,000 distinct CDR3 sequences listed, roughly 19% were seen once. These data were also filed under a second study, of T cells in Graves' hyperthyroidism and ophthalmopathy.

Specimen: peripheral blood mononuclear cells (PBMCs), collected at new diagnosis, from a patient treated with antithyroid drugs. The receptors derive from a woman aged 25 to 39 with Graves disease.

The table lists this clonotype with many counts. The chain uses TRBV12-5 and TRBJ2-3, with D perhaps being TRBD1 or TRBD2 (5 bases each). Germline values: CDR1 LGHNT, CDR2 FRNRAP. The V and J ends lost 7 bases and 0 bases respectively, with 14 bases between them. The CDR3 is 15 residues long. This CDR3 is CASAQWGPSTDTQYF. The CDR3, as DNA: TGTGCTAGTGCCCAATGGGGACCGAGCACAGATACGCAGTATTTT.

This clonotype was seen at least ten times. This sequence joins TRBV7-8 and TRBJ1-6; no clear D gene. This CDR3 region has 15 residues. Germline V gives CDR1 SGHVS, CDR2 FQNEAQ. The ends were cut back, 1 base at V and 4 bases at J, with 8 bases in the middle. CDR3 DNA: TGTGCCAGCAGCTTAGTGGGAGGATATAATTCACCCCTCCACTTT. It specifies CASSLVGGYNSPLHF. Based on the CDR3 plus reference TRBV7-8 and TRBJ1-6, the full variable domain is GAGVSQSPRYKVAKRGQDVALRCDPISGHVSLFWYQQALGQGPEFLTYFQNEAQLDKSGLPSDRFFAERPEGSVSTLKIQRTQQEDSAVYLCASSLVGGYNSPLHFGNGTRLTVT.

This clonotype was counted many times. This sequence joins TRBV18 and TRBJ2-5; D is unclear. The germline gives CDR1 KGHSH, CDR2 LQKENI. This CDR3 comprises 15 residues. V was clipped by 3 bases and J by 1 base, with 12 bases between them. CDR3 amino acids: CASSPQPQGQETQYF. CDR3 DNA: TGTGCCAGCTCACCGCAACCGCAAGGCCAAGAGACCCAGTACTTC.

This clonotype was counted ten times or more. The chain uses TRBV28 and TRBJ1-1; D is possibly TRBD1 (6 bases). Trimming cost V 5 bases and J 0 bases, with 10 bases left between them. Per germline, CDR1 MDHEN and CDR2 SYDVKM. This CDR3 is built from 14 residues. The CDR3 protein is CASSAWTVNTEAFF. CDR3 DNA sequence: TGTGCCAGCAGTGCCTGGACAGTGAACACTGAAGCTTTCTTT.

Comments on this clonotype: Being one base from a much bigger clone, this may be a read error. The genes are TRBV11-3 and TRBJ1-1; D unclear. CDR3 size: 14 residues. Per germline, CDR1 SGHNT and CDR2 YENEEA. CDR3 residues: CVSSLSQLNTEAFF. CDR3 coding DNA: TGTGTCAGCAGCTTAAGTCAGTTAAACACTGAAGCTTTCTTT.

This clonotype showed up many times. V usage is TRBV9 and J usage is TRBJ1-2, with 9 bases fitting TRBD1. V trimming: 4 bases; J trimming: 2 bases; junction bases outside the gene matches: 6. The CDR3 is 15 amino acids. Germline CDR1 is SGDLS and CDR2 is YYNGEE. This chain's CDR3 is CASSPLGTGNYGYTF. In nucleotides, the CDR3 is TGTGCCAGCAGCCCCTTGGGGACAGGGAACTATGGCTACACCTTC.

The rearrangement links TRBV20-1 to TRBJ1-1; 7 nucleotides align to TRBD1. The CDR3 sequence is 16 residues long. Germline CDR1 DFQATT, CDR2 SNEGSKA (reference sequence). V shed 6 bases, J shed 0 bases, and the junction held 13 bases outside the gene matches. CDR3 sequence (DNA): TGCAGTGCGCCAAAATCGGGACAGATCATGAACACTGAAGCTTTCTTT. Its protein product is CSAPKSGQIMNTEAFF.

There are many counts of this clonotype. This chain joins TRBV4-1 and TRBJ2-1; D remains unclear. From germline, CDR1 is MGHRA and CDR2 YSYEKL. The CDR3 runs to 15 residues. The V end lost 2 bases, the J end lost 0 bases, and 8 bases lay between the germline ends. The CDR3, as DNA: TGCGCCAGCAGCCAATATTCGGACTCCTACAATGAGCAGTTCTTC. Amino acids: CASSQYSDSYNEQFF.

The chain carries TRBV6-1 and TRBJ1-1; tentatively, D is TRBD1 (5 bases). In germline, CDR1 is MNHNS, CDR2 SASEGT. V lost 8 bases, J lost 0 bases, and 13 bases lay in between. The length of the CDR3 is 14 residues. CDR3 nucleotide sequence: TGTGCCAGCCATCCACGAGGGGTGAACACTGAAGCTTTCTTT. This translates into CASHPRGVNTEAFF.

In this sample, this clonotype turned up many times. The chain links TRBV7-8 to TRBJ2-1; 8 bases line up with TRBD2. Trimming cost V 2 bases and J 3 bases; bases outside gene matches: 9. The CDR3 spans 17 residues. The germline V gene has CDR1 SGHVS and CDR2 FQNEAQ. The DNA of the CDR3 is TGTGCCAGCAGCTTACCCCTAAGCGGGGGACTCTACAATGAGCAGTTCTTC. Amino acids: CASSLPLSGGLYNEQFF.

In its sample, this clonotype was seen many times. This chain connects TRBV15 to TRBJ1-1; 9 nucleotides match TRBD1. Germline assignment: CDR1 LNHNV and CDR2 YYDKDF (reference sequence). The CDR3 spans 12 residues. Trimming removed 9 bases from V and 10 bases from J; junction bases left unmatched: 9. The CDR3 here is CATRTGANRAFF. The CDR3, as DNA: TGTGCCACAAGGACAGGGGCGAATCGAGCTTTCTTT.

The chain links TRBV10-3 to TRBJ1-1, with D perhaps TRBD1 (6 bases). Deletions cut 6 bases from V and 1 base from J, with 18 bases between. Germline-derived CDR1 and CDR2 are ENHRY and SYGVKD. This CDR3 region has 16 residues. The CDR3 sequence is CAISGDTSLWNTEAFF. The CDR3 nucleotides read TGTGCCATCAGCGGGGACACTTCTCTATGGAACACTGAAGCTTTCTTT.

This clonotype was picked up many times. The chain combines TRBV18 with TRBJ2-3; weak D call: TRBD1 (5 bases). The CDR3 runs to 15 residues. CDR1 KGHSH and CDR2 LQKENI come from the germline V gene. The germline V and J ends were trimmed by 6 bases and 0 bases, with 13 bases remaining between them. The CDR3 here is CASSLQASSTDTQYF. The CDR3 region has the DNA TGTGCCAGCTCCCTACAGGCTTCTAGCACAGATACGCAGTATTTT.

As concerns this clonotype: A far larger clone differs by one base, so this is likely a read error. The rearrangement uses TRBV7-3 and TRBJ1-1; 7 bases match TRBD1. After removal of 8 bases from V and 1 base from J, the junction contained 7 bases not matched to a gene. The CDR3 spans 14 residues. The germline gives CDR1 SGHTA, CDR2 FQGTGA. The CDR3: CASGVQGSNTEAFF. CDR3 sequence (DNA): TGTGCCAGCGGGGTACAGGGGTCGAACACTGAAGCTTTCTTT.